One TCR beta chain is described in this entry. These data come from a study of T cells in Graves' hyperthyroidism and ophthalmopathy. V was clipped by 2 bases and J by 2 bases, with 16 bases between them. The CDR3 sequence is 16 residues long. RNA transcripts gave rise to amplified TCR beta CDR3 regions. First-round RT-PCR with HTBI primers amplified the TCR CDR3 region. Each CDR3 protein is one row after TCRdb ran MiXCR on the multiplex PCR reads. The data hold a few hundred thousand distinct CDR3 sequences, with around 20% observed a single time. This TCR came from a man aged 18 to 29 with Graves' hyperthyroidism. The sequenced sample consisted of blood. The chain joins TRBV12-3 or TRBV12-4 to TRBJ2-7; D call uncertain. CDR3 in amino acids: CASSLRPRVGAYEQYF. In nucleotides, the CDR3 is TGTGCCAGCAGTTTACGCCCCCGAGTCGGAGCCTACGAGCAGTACTTC.